A selection of T cell receptor beta chains follows, all from one sample in a study of blood T cell repertoires in COVID-19. Data came from immunoSEQ multiplex PCR; TCRdb stores just in-frame clones and leaves some out. The sample consists of fewer than 250,000 clones, around 80% of them appearing once. Sequencing was performed on peripheral blood. These receptors were collected from a man in his forties or fifties with active or convalescent COVID-19. Both conserved end residues are part of each CDR3.

TRBJ1-5 | TRBV6-1 | CASSEQGEGQPQHF
TRBJ1-1 | TRBV30 | CAWSVRWTEAFF
TRBJ2-7 | TRBV6-2/TRBV6-3 | CASSYSEQGADYEQYF
TRBJ2-7 | TRBV21-1 | CASSKGKWDRRGYEQYF
TRBJ2-1 | TRBV5-4 | CASSSRTSPKGHEQFF
TRBJ2-1 | TRBV15 | CATSRGGDRSYNEQFF
TRBJ1-2 | TRBV6-6 | CASSTQGTYGYTF
TRBJ1-1 | TRBV11-3 | CASSLGRNTEAFF
TRBJ1-4 | TRBV9 | CASSPNPRTGEKLFF
TRBJ1-2 | TRBV6-6 | CASSLPTGGGGYTF
TRBJ2-6 | TRBV28 | CASSRTTGSGANVLTF
TRBJ1-6 | TRBV15 | CATSRIRGQRLHF
TRBJ1-3 | TRBV2 | CASSLRQQSGNTIYF
TRBJ2-5 | TRBV25-1 | CASSDPRGRQETQYF
TRBJ1-5 | TRBV6-4 | CASSDSAGRINQPQHF
TRBJ1-5 | TRBV6-2/TRBV6-3 | CASSYATGGGDQPQHF
TRBJ2-7 | TRBV24-1 | CATSDFGYEQYF
TRBJ2-2 | TRBV5-5 | CASSSVTGDTGELFF
TRBJ1-1 | TRBV18 | CASTTRQGPRFGTEAFF
TRBJ1-6 | TRBV9 | CASSVGLMLSDSPLHF
TRBJ1-3 | TRBV19 | CASSINSGLSGNTIYF
TRBJ1-3 | TRBV5-1 | CASSPEAGSSGNTIYF
TRBJ2-1 | TRBV12-1 | CASSFLRDIIPEQFF
TRBJ2-1 | TRBV7-3 | CASSYLAGVSNEQFF
TRBJ1-2 | TRBV24-1 | CATSDPGQGLGGYTF
TRBJ2-1 | TRBV7-3 | CASSLRGASGTPGEQFF
TRBJ2-7 | TRBV7-2 | CASSLVPGSYEQYF
TRBJ2-7 | TRBV4-1 | CASSQEGQGWYEQYF
TRBJ2-1 | TRBV6-2/TRBV6-3 | CASSYPLAGGHREQFF
TRBJ2-7 | TRBV6-5 | CASSTPGTYEQYF
TRBJ2-2 | TRBV2 | CASSVPSTSGDPASGELFF
TRBJ2-1 | TRBV9 | CASSWGQGTSSYNEQFF
TRBJ2-3 | TRBV7-9 | CASSLTTSGKTDTQYF
TRBJ1-1 | TRBV19 | CASSIRRQIPTSRAFF
TRBJ2-7 | TRBV28 | CASRLPTVPAYEQYF
TRBJ1-2 | TRBV7-6 | CASSPSRQGSFTF
TRBJ1-2 | TRBV19 | CASSSGTLGVYGYTF
TRBJ2-1 | TRBV4-1 | CASSPGTAIYNEQFF
TRBJ2-7 | TRBV7-2 | CASSLGGSGRAYEQYF
TRBJ1-5 | TRBV7-2 | CASSFRRGSNQPQHF
TRBJ2-7 | TRBV19 | CASSTSTGYPEQYF
TRBJ2-3 | TRBV15 | CATSRGLGGETTDTQYF
TRBJ2-1 | TRBV10-3 | CAIRAGAGESSNEQFF
TRBJ2-2 | TRBV10-1 | CASRTSGLGNTGELFF
TRBJ1-3 | TRBV7-9 | CASSPPGQGTGNTIYF
TRBJ2-7 | TRBV10-3 | CAISESGDEQYF
TRBJ1-1 | TRBV5-1 | CASTTGTVNTEAFF
TRBJ1-1 | TRBV3-1/TRBV3-2 | CASSQKTANTEAFF
TRBJ1-4 | TRBV25-1 | CASSDQVSGGENEKLFF
TRBJ2-7 | TRBV18 | CASSPGHEQYF
TRBJ1-5 | TRBV10-3 | CAISGEGNQPQHF
TRBJ2-5 | TRBV9 | CASSVGTRVETQYF
TRBJ2-5 | TRBV7-8 | CASSQDSAWGTQYF
TRBJ1-2 | TRBV11-2 | CASSSGLLYGYTF
TRBJ1-2 | TRBV3-1/TRBV3-2 | CASSQVRSVYGYTF
TRBJ2-7 | TRBV6-5 | CASTGTGYHEQYF
TRBJ2-7 | TRBV6-2/TRBV6-3 | CASSYNNGQSNFEQYF
TRBJ2-7 | TRBV4-1 | CASSQDFTGQGVVYEQYF
TRBJ2-1 | TRBV5-1 | CASSIGHTGNEQFF